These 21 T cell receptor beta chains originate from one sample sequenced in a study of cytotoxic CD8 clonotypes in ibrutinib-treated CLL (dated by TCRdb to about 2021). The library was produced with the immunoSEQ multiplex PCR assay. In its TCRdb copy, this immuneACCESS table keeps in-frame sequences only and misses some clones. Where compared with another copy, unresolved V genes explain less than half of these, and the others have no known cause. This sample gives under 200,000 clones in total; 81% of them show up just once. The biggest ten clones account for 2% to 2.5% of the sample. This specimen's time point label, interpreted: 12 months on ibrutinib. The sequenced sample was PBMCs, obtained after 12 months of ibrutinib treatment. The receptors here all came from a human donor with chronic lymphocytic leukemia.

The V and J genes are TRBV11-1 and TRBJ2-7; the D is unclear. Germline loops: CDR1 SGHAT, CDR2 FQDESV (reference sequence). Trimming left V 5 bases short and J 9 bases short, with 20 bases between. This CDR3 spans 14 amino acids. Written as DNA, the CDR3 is TGTGCCAGCAGCCCCGGCCTAGGGCACCTCCGGCAGTACTTC. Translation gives CASSPGLGHLRQYF.

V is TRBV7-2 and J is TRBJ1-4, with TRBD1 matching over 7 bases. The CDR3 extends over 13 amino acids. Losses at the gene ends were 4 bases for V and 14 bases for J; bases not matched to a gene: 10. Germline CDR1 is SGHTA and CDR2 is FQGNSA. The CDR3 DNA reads TGTGCCAGCAGCTCCACTCCAACAGGGGTCCTGTTTTTT. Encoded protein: CASSSTPTGVLFF.

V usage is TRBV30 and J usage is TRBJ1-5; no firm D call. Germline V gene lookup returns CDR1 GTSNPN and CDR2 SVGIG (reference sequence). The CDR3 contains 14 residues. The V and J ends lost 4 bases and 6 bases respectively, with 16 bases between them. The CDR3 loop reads CAWTLGRAGQPQHF. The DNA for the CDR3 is TGTGCCTGGACTCTGGGGAGGGCGGGTCAGCCCCAGCATTTT. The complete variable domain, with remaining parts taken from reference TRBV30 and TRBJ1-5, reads SQTIHQWPATLVQPVGSPLSLECTVEGTSNPNLYWYRQAAGRGLQLLFYSVGIGQISSEVPQNLSASRPQDRQFILSSKKLLLSDSGFYLCAWTLGRAGQPQHFGDGTRLSIL.

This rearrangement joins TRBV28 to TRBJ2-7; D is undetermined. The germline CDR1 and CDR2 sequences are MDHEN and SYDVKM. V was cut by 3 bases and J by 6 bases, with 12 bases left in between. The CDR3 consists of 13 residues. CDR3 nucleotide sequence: TGTGCCAGCAGTTTCTGGGGTCGGGTCGAGCAGTACTTC. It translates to CASSFWGRVEQYF.

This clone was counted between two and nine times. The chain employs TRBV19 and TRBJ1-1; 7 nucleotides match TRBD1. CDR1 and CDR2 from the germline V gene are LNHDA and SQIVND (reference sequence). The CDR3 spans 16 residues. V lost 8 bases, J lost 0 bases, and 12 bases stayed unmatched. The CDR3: CASAAGTAFLNTEAFF. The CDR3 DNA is TGTGCCAGTGCCGCCGGGACAGCATTTTTGAACACTGAAGCTTTCTTT.

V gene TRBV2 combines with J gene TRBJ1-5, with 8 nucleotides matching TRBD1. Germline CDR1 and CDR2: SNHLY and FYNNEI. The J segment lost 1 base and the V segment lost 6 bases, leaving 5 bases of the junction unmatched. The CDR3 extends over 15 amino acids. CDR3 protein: CASRERTGSNQPQHF. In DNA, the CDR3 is TGTGCCAGCAGGGAAAGGACAGGGAGCAATCAGCCCCAGCATTTT.

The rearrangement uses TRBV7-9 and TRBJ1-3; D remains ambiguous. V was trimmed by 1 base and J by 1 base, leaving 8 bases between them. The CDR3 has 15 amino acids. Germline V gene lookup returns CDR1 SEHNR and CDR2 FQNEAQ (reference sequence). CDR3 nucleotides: TGTGCCAGCAGCTTAGTGCGGGGTTCTGGAAACACCATATATTTT. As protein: CASSLVRGSGNTIYF. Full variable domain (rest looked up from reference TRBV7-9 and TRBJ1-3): DTGVSQNPRHKITKRGQNVTFRCDPISEHNRLYWYRQTLGQGPEFLTYFQNEAQLEKSRLLSDRFSAERPKGSFSTLEIQRTEQGDSAMYLCASSLVRGSGNTIYFGEGSWLTVV.

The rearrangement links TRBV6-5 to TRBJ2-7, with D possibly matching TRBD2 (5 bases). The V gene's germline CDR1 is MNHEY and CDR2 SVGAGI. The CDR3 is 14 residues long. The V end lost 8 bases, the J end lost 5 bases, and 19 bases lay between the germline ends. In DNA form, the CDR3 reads TGTGCCAGCTGGGCCCGGGGTGAGTCCCACGAGCAGTACTTC. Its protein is CASWARGESHEQYF.

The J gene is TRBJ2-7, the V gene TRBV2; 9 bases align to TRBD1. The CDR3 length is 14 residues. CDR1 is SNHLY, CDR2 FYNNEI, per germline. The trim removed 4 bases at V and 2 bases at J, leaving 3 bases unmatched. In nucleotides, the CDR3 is TGTGCCAGCAGTGTGACAGGGGGGACCTACGAGCAGTACTTC. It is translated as CASSVTGGTYEQYF.

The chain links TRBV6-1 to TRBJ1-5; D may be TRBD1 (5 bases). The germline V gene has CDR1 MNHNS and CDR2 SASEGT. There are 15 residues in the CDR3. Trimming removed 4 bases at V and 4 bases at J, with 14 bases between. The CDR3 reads CASSAGQGANQPQHF. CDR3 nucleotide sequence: TGTGCCAGCAGTGCCGGCCAGGGCGCGAATCAGCCCCAGCATTTT.

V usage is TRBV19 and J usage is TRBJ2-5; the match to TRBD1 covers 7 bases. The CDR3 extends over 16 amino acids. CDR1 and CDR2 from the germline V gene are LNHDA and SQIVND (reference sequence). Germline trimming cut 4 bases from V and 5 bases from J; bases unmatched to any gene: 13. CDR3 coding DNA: TGTGCCAGTAGTACCGGTTACAGGGGAGTGCGGGAGACCCAGTACTTC. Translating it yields CASSTGYRGVRETQYF.

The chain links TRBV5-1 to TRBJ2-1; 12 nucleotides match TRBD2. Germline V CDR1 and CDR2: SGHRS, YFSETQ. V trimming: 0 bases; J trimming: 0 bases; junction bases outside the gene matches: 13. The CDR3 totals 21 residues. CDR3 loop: CASSLGPRLAGVWSSYNEQFF. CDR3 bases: TGCGCCAGCAGCTTGGGTCCCAGACTAGCGGGGGTATGGTCCTCCTACAATGAGCAGTTCTTC. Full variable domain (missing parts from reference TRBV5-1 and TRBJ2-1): KAGVTQTPRYLIKTRGQQVTLSCSPISGHRSVSWYQQTPGQGLQFLFEYFSETQRNKGNFPGRFSGRQFSNSRSEMNVSTLELGDSALYLCASSLGPRLAGVWSSYNEQFFGPGTRLTVL.

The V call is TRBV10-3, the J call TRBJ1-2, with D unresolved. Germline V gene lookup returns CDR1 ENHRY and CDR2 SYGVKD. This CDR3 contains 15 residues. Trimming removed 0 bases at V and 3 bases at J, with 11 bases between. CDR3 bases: TGTGCCATCAGTGAGTCGAAACGAAACGACTATGGCTACACCTTC. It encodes CAISESKRNDYGYTF.

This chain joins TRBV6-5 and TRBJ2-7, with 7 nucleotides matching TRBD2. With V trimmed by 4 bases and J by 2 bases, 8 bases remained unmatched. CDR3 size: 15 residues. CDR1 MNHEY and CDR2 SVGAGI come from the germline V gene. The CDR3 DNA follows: TGTGCCAGCAGTTTACTAGCGCCTAAAGCCTACGAGCAGTACTTC. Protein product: CASSLLAPKAYEQYF.

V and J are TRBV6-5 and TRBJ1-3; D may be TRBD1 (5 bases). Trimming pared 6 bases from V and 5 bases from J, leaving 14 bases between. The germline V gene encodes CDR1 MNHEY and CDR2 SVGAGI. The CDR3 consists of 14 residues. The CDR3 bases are TGTGCCAGCAGGACCGACAGACTCAGAAACACCATATATTTT. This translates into CASRTDRLRNTIYF.

The CDR3 here is CASRSLADGIHEQYF. The CDR3 DNA follows: TGTGCCAGCAGGAGCCTAGCGGATGGGATCCACGAGCAGTACTTC. This chain links TRBV5-4 with TRBJ2-7; 7 bases agree with TRBD2. In germline, CDR1 is SGHNT, CDR2 YYREEE (reference sequence). Trimming cost V 5 bases and J 5 bases; bases outside gene matches: 13. This CDR3 is 15 amino acids long.

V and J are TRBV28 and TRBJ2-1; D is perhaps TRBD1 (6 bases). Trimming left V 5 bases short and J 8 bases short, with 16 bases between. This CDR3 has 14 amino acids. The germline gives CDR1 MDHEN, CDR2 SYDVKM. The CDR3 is CASSTYRVSHEQFF. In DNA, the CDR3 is TGTGCCAGCAGTACTTACAGGGTTAGCCATGAGCAGTTCTTC. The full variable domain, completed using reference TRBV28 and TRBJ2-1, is DVKVTQSSRYLVKRTGEKVFLECVQDMDHENMFWYRQDPGLGLRLIYFSYDVKMKEKGDIPEGYSVSREKKERFSLILESASTNQTSMYLCASSTYRVSHEQFFGPGTRLTVL.

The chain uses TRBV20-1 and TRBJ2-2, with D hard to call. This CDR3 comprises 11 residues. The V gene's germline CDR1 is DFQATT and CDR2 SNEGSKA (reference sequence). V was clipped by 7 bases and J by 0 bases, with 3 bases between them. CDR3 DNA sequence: TGCAGTGGAACGAACACCGGGGAGCTGTTTTTT. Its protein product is CSGTNTGELFF.

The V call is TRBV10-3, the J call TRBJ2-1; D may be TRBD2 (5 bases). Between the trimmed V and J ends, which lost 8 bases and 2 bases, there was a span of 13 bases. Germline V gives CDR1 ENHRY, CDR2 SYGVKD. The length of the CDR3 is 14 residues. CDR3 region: CAIQDSEPYNEQFF. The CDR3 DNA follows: TGTGCCATCCAGGACTCCGAGCCCTACAATGAGCAGTTCTTC.

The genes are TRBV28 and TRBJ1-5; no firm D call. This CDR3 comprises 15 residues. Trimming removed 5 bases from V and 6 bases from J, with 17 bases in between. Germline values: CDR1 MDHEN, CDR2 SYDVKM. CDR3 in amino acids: CASSIVTGKGQPQHF. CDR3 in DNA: TGTGCCAGCAGTATTGTAACGGGGAAAGGTCAGCCCCAGCATTTT.

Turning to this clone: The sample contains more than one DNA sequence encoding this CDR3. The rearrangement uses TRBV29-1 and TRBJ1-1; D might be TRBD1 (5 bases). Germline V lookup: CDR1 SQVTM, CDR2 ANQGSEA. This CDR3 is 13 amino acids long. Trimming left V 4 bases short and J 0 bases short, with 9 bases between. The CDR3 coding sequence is TGCAGCGTTGTTCCAGGGATGAACACTGAAGCTTTCTTT. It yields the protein CSVVPGMNTEAFF.